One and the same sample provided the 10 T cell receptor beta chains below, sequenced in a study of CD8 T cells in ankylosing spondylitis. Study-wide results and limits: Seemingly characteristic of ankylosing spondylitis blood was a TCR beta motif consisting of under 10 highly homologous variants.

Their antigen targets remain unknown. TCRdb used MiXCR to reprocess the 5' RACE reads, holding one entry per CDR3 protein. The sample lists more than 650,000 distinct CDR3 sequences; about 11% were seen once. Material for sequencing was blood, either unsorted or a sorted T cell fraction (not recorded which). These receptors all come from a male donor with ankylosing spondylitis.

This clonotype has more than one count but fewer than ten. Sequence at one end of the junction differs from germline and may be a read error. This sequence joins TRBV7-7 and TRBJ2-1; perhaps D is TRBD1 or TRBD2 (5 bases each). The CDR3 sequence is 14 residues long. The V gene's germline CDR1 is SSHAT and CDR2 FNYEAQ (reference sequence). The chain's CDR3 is CASSLSGQNNEQFF. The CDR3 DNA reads TGTGCTAGCAGCTTAAGCGGACAAAACAATGAGCAGTTCTTC.

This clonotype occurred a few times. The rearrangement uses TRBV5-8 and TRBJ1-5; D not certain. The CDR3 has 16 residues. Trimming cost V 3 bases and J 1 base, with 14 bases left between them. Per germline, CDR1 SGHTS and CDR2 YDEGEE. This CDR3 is CASSSVRGRSNQPQHF. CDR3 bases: TGTGCCAGCAGCTCTGTCAGAGGGAGGAGCAATCAGCCCCAGCATTTT. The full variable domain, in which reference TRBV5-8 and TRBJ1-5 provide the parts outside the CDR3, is EAGVTQSPTHLIKTRGQQATLRCSPISGHTSVYWYQQALGLGLQFLLWYDEGEERNRGNFPPRFSGRQFPNYSSELNVNALELEDSALYLCASSSVRGRSNQPQHFGDGTRLSIL.

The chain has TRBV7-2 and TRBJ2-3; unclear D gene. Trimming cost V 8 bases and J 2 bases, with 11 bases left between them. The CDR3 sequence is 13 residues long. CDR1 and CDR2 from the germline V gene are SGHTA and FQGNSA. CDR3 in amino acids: CASGGRNTDTQYF. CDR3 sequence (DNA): TGTGCCAGCGGTGGGCGGAACACAGATACGCAGTATTTT.

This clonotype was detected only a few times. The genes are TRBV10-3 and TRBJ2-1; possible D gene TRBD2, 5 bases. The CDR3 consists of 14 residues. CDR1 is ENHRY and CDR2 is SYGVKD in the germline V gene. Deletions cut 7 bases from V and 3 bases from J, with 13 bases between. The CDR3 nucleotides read TGTGCCATCACCAAGGGAGTCGGCTACAATGAGCAGTTCTTC. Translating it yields CAITKGVGYNEQFF.

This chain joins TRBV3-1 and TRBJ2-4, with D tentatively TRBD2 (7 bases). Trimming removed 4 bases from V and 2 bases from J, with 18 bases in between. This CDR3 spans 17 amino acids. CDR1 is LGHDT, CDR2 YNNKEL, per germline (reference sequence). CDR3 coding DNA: TGTGCCAGCAGCCCGTATACGGGGGGCCTTACCAAAAACATTCAGTACTTC. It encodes CASSPYTGGLTKNIQYF.

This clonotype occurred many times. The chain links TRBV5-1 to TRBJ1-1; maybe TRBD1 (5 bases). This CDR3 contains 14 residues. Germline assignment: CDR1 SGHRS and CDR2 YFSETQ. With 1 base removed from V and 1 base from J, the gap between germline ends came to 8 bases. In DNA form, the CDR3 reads TGCGCCAGCAGCTTGTGGGGGGAGAACACTGAAGCTTTCTTT. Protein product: CASSLWGENTEAFF.

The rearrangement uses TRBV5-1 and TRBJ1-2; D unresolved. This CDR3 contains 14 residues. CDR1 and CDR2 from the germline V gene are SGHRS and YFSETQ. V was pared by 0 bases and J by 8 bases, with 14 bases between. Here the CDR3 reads CASSLEPGWYGYTF. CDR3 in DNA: TGCGCCAGCAGCTTGGAACCGGGATGGTACGGCTACACCTTC.

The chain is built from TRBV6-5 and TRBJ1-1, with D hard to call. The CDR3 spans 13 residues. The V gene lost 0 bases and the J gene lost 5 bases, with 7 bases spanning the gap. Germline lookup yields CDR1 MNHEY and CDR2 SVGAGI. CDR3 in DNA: TGTGCCAGCAGTTACTCGAAGGAAACTGAAGCTTTCTTT. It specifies CASSYSKETEAFF.

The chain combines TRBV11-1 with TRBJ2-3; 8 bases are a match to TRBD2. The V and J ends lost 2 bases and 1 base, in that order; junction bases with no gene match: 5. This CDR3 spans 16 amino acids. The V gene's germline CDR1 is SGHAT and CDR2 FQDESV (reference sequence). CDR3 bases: TGTGCCAGCAGCTTACTCGGGGGGGGGGGCACAGATACGCAGTATTTT. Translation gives CASSLLGGGGTDTQYF.

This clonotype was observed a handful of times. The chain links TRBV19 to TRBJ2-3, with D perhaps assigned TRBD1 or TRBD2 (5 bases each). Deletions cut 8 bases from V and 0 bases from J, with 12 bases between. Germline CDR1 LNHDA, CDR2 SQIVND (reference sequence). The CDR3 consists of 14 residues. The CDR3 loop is CASGTDGSTDTQYF. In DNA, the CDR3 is TGTGCCAGTGGGACGGACGGAAGCACAGATACGCAGTATTTT.